These 5 T cell receptor beta chains were all obtained from the same sample, sequenced in a study of cytomegalovirus exposure and HLA in healthy donors (dated by TCRdb to about 2017). The receptor library was made with the immunoSEQ multiplex PCR assay. TCRdb stores this immuneACCESS table with in-frame sequences only. Part of the clones is absent; in the studies checked, under half of the shortfall reflects unresolved V genes, and no reason is known for the rest. This sample lists some 150,000 clones; 85% to 90% were detected once. In total, the top ten clones hold 3.3% of the sample. Sequenced material: PBMCs. These receptors came from a young woman in good health and CMV-seropositive.

The chain couples TRBV7-6 to TRBJ2-1; maybe TRBD2 (5 bases). V lost 6 bases and J 6 bases, leaving 18 bases between the germline ends. Germline loops: CDR1 SGHVS, CDR2 FNYEAQ. There are 15 residues in the CDR3. The CDR3 sequence is CASSFLVGGFNEQFF. In DNA form, the CDR3 reads TGTGCCAGCAGTTTCCTGGTCGGCGGGTTCAATGAGCAGTTCTTC.

The chain is built from TRBV7-2 and TRBJ1-2, with D possibly matching TRBD1 (5 bases). CDR1 is SGHTA and CDR2 is FQGNSA in the germline V gene. The V and J ends lost 3 bases and 4 bases respectively, with 12 bases between them. This CDR3 has 14 residues. CDR3 in DNA: TGTGCCAGCAGCTTTCAGGGCAGGACCTATGGCTACACCTTC. Residues: CASSFQGRTYGYTF. The full variable domain, in which reference TRBV7-2 and TRBJ1-2 provide the parts outside the CDR3, is GAGVSQSPSNKVTEKGKDVELRCDPISGHTALYWYRQSLGQGLEFLIYFQGNSAPDKSGLPSDRFSAERTGGSVSTLTIQRTQQEDSAVYLCASSFQGRTYGYTFGSGTRLTVV.

The count of this clone is one. The V gene is TRBV2, the J gene TRBJ2-1; the match to TRBD2 covers 10 bases. Germline V gene sequence: CDR1 SNHLY, CDR2 FYNNEI. This CDR3 region has 16 residues. CDR3 coding DNA: TGTGCGAGGAGCACCATTACTAGCGGGAACAACAATGAGCAGTTCTTC. Residues: CARSTITSGNNNEQFF.

The rearrangement joins TRBV19 to TRBJ2-1; 7 bases match TRBD2. The CDR3 extends over 14 amino acids. Germline lookup yields CDR1 LNHDA and CDR2 SQIVND (reference sequence). V was pared by 6 bases and J by 2 bases, with 4 bases of the junction left unmatched. CDR3: CASRAGSTYNEQFF. The DNA of the CDR3 is TGTGCCAGTAGAGCGGGATCCACCTACAATGAGCAGTTCTTC.

This clone was counted only a few times. V usage is TRBV4-3 and J usage is TRBJ1-2; possibly TRBD1 for D (6 bases). CDR1 is LGHNA, CDR2 YSLEER, per germline. The CDR3 sequence is 15 residues long. V shed 0 bases and J shed 3 bases, with 11 bases lying between them. The CDR3 sequence is CASSQDLSGDYGYTF. As DNA, the CDR3 is TGCGCCAGCAGCCAAGATCTTTCAGGGGACTATGGCTACACCTTC.